Below, 9 T cell receptor beta chains from the same sample are listed, as sequenced in a study of long-term antiretroviral therapy in people with HIV. The authors ran the immunoSEQ assay, v3.0, at survey level. The table came from immunoSEQ multiplex PCR; TCRdb's copy has only in-frame clones and leaves some out. The table lists around 21,000 clones, 90% of them singletons. The sequencing used unsorted PBMCs, collected 4.4 years before starting antiretroviral therapy. These receptors came from a woman under 40 with HIV.

This clone came up once. The V and J genes are TRBV19 and TRBJ1-2; perhaps TRBD1 as D (6 bases). V lost 6 bases and J 5 bases, leaving 13 bases between the germline ends. The germline gives CDR1 LNHDA, CDR2 SQIVND (reference sequence). The length of the CDR3 is 13 residues. CDR3: CASSLQGLYGYTF. The CDR3, as DNA: TGTGCCAGTAGCCTGCAGGGGCTATATGGCTACACCTTC.

The J gene is TRBJ1-6, the V gene TRBV5-1, with 8 bases lining up with TRBD1. CDR3 size: 15 residues. The germline V gene has CDR1 SGHRS and CDR2 YFSETQ. The V and J ends lost 4 bases and 7 bases, in that order; junction bases with no gene match: 7. CDR3 DNA: TGCGCCAGCAGCCCGACAGGGGAGATCAATTCACCCCTCCACTTT. Its translation: CASSPTGEINSPLHF.

The V call is TRBV4-3, the J call TRBJ1-2; D might be TRBD1 (6 bases). CDR1 is LGHNA and CDR2 is YSLEER in the germline V gene. This CDR3 has 16 amino acids. Trimming shortened V by 0 bases and J by 5 bases, and 16 bases separated the two germline ends. CDR3 bases: TGCGCCAGCAGCCAAGATGGCAGGGGCGTTGGTTATGGCTACACCTTC. Its translation: CASSQDGRGVGYGYTF.

J is TRBJ1-6 and V is TRBV7-2, with D possibly TRBD1 on 5 matching bases. Trimming removed 5 bases at V and 10 bases at J, with 21 bases between. This CDR3 is 16 amino acids long. Germline CDR1 SGHTA, CDR2 FQGNSA. CDR3 nucleotide sequence: TGTGCCAGCAGCGCCCCCAGGGTAGGGGTGGTCTCACCCCTCCACTTT. It specifies CASSAPRVGVVSPLHF.

The chain has TRBV9 and TRBJ2-2; the match to TRBD1 covers 8 bases. Germline CDR1 reads SGDLS; CDR2 reads YYNGEE. The CDR3 loop spans 15 amino acids. Trimming took 3 bases from V and 6 from J; bases not matched to a gene: 7. The CDR3, as DNA: TGTGCCAGCAGCGAAGGACAGGGTTTAGCCGGGGAGCTGTTTTTT. Translated, it gives CASSEGQGLAGELFF.

This chain uses TRBV18 with TRBJ2-6; D gene unclear. The CDR3 length is 20 residues. V lost 2 bases, J lost 0 bases, and 20 bases lay in between. The germline gives CDR1 KGHSH, CDR2 LQKENI. The CDR3 coding sequence is TGTGCCAGCTCACCAACCGCGTCTTCACCTATCCCCTCTGGGGCCAACGTCCTGACTTTC. This sequence encodes CASSPTASSPIPSGANVLTF.

The V call is TRBV7-9, the J call TRBJ1-2; tentatively, D is TRBD1 (5 bases). The CDR3 extends over 13 amino acids. Trimming stripped 3 bases from V and 9 bases from J, with 14 bases between. CDR1 and CDR2 (germline): SEHNR, FQNEAQ (reference sequence). This CDR3 is CASSFPGTSSYTF. CDR3 in DNA: TGTGCCAGCAGCTTTCCCGGGACTTCGAGCTACACCTTC.

The V gene is TRBV7-3, the J gene TRBJ2-3; TRBD2 matches 7 bases. Looked up from germline, CDR1 is SGHTA and CDR2 is FQGTGA. This CDR3 is 18 amino acids long. V shed 5 bases and J 3 bases; nucleotides not matched to a gene: 17. Here the CDR3 reads CASSPTAAGLLWTDTQYF. CDR3 coding DNA: TGTGCCAGCAGCCCCACTGCAGCGGGGTTACTTTGGACAGATACGCAGTATTTT.

This clone was picked up a small number of times. The chain is built from TRBV11-2 and TRBJ2-7; D gene uncertain. The CDR3 covers 12 residues. Germline CDR1 reads SGHAT; CDR2 reads FQNNGV. Trimming removed 3 bases at V and 7 bases at J, with 10 bases between. CDR3 in DNA: TGTGCCAGCAGCTTCCAAGGGTATGAGCAGTACTTC. This sequence encodes CASSFQGYEQYF.